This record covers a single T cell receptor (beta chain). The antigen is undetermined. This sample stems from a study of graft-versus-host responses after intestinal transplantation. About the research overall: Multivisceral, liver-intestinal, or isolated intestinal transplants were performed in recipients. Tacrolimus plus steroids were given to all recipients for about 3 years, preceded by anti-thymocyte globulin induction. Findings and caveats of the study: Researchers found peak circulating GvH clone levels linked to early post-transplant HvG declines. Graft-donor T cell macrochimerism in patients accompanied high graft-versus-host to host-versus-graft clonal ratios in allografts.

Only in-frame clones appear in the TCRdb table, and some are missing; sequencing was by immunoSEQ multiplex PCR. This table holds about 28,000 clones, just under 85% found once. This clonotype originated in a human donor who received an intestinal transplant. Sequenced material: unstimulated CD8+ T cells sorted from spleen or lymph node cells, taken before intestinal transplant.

CDR3 protein: CSVEELAGGLGTGELFF. The CDR3 nucleotides are TGCAGCGTTGAAGAACTAGCGGGAGGGCTAGGGACCGGGGAGCTGTTTTTT. The chain has TRBV29-1 and TRBJ2-2, with 13 bases that match TRBD2. The germline CDR1 and CDR2 sequences are SQVTM and ANQGSEA. The ends lost 0 bases at V and 5 bases at J; junction bases unmatched: 6. This CDR3 has 17 amino acids.